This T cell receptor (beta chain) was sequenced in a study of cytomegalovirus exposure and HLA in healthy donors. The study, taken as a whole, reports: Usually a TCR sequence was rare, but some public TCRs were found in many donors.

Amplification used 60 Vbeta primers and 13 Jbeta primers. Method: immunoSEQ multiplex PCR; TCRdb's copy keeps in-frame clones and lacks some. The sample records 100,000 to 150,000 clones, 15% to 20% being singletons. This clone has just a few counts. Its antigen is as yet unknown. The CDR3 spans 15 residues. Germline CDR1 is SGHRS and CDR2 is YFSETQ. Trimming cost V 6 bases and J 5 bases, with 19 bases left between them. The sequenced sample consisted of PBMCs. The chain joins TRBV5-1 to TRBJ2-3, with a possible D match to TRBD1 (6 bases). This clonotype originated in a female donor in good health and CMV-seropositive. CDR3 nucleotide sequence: TGCGCCAGCACCCGGCAGGGGCCTTCAATAGATACGCAGTATTTT. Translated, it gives CASTRQGPSIDTQYF.